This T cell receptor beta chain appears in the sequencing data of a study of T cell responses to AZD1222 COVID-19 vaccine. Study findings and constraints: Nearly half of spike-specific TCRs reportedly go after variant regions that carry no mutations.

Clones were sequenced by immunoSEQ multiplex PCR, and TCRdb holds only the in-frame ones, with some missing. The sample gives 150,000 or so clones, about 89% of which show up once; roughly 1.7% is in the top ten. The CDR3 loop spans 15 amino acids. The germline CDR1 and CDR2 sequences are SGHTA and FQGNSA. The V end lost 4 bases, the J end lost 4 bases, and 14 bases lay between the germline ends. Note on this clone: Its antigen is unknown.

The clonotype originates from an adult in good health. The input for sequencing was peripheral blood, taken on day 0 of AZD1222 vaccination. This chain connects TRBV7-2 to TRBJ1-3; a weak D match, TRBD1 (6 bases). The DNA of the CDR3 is TGTGCCAGCAGCTACCGGGGGGGGACAGGAAACACCATATATTTT. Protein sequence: CASSYRGGTGNTIYF.